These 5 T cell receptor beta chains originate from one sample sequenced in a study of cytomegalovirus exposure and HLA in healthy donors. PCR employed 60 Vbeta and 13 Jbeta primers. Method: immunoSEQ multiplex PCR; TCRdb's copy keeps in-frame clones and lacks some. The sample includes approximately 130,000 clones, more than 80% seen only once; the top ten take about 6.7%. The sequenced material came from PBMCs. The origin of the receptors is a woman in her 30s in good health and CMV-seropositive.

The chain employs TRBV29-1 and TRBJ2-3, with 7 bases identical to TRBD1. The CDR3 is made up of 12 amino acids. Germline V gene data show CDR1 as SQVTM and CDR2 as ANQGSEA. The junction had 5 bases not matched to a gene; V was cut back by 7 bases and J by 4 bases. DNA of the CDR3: TGCAGCGCCCGACAGGGAGCAGATACGCAGTATTTT. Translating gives CSARQGADTQYF.

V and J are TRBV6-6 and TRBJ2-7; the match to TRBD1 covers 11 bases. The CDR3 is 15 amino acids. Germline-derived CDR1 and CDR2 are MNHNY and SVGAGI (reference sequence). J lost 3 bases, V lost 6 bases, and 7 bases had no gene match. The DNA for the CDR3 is TGTGCCAGCAGACCCCCGGGACAGGGGGTCTACGAGCAGTACTTC. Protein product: CASRPPGQGVYEQYF.

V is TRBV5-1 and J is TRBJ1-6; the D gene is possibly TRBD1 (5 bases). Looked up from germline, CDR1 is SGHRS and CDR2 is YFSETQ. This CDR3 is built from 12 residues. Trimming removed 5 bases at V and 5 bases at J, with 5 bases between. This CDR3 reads CASRQDNSPLHF. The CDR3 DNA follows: TGCGCCAGCAGACAGGATAATTCACCCCTCCACTTT.

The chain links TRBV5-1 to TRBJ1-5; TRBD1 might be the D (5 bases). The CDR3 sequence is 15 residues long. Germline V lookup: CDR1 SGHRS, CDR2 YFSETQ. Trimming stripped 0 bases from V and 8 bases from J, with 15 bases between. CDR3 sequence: CASSLGLGVMEPQHF. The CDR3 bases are TGCGCCAGCAGCTTGGGCTTAGGGGTGATGGAGCCCCAGCATTTT.

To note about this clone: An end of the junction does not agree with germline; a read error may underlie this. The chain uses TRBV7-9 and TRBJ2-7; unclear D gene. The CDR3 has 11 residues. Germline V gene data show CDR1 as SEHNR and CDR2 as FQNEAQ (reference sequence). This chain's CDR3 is CSSSPNYEQYF. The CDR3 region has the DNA TGTTCCAGCAGCCCCAACTACGAGCAGTACTTC.